This is a list of T cell receptor beta chains from one sample in a study of blood T cell repertoires in COVID-19. Here immunoSEQ multiplex PCR was the method, and the copy in TCRdb shows in-frame clones only, minus some. The sample shows about 480,000 clones, roughly 89% of them seen only once. What was sequenced was peripheral blood. Every receptor here comes from a man aged 18-30 years with COVID-19, enrolled during active disease. Both conserved end residues are part of each CDR3. A D gene is named only where the DNA matches it firmly.

D: TRBD1
J: TRBJ2-6
V: TRBV15
DNA: TGTGCCACCAGCAGCCAGGGGGCTGGGGCCAACGTCCTGACTTTC
CDR3: CATSSQGAGANVLTF

D: .
J: TRBJ1-3
V: TRBV7-9
DNA: TGTGCCAGCAGTTTAGACCTCTTTAGTTCTGGAAACACCATATATTTT
CDR3: CASSLDLFSSGNTIYF

D: .
J: TRBJ2-7
V: TRBV29-1
DNA: TGCAGCGTTGAGGCCAGAGGGCACGAGCAGTACTTC
CDR3: CSVEARGHEQYF

D: TRBD2
J: TRBJ2-1
V: TRBV14
DNA: TGTGCCAGCAGCCAAGTAGGCGCGGGGGGGCTCGTGTACAATGAGCAGTTCTTC
CDR3: CASSQVGAGGLVYNEQFF

D: .
J: TRBJ1-2
V: TRBV19
DNA: TGTGCCATAAGAAGCGTAGGGGAAGCTAACTATGGCTACACCTTC
CDR3: CAIRSVGEANYGYTF

D: .
J: TRBJ1-5
V: TRBV10-3
DNA: TGTGCCATCAGTGAGTCGAGAGGTCAGCCCCAGCATTTT
CDR3: CAISESRGQPQHF

D: TRBD1
J: TRBJ2-5
V: TRBV19
DNA: TGTGCCAGTAGTCAAGGGACAGGGGGCGGCGAGACCCAGTACTTC
CDR3: CASSQGTGGGETQYF

D: TRBD1
J: TRBJ2-7
V: TRBV10-3
DNA: TGTGCCATCAGTGAGTCGTTGGGACAGGGAACCTACGAGCAGTACTTC
CDR3: CAISESLGQGTYEQYF

D: TRBD2
J: TRBJ2-3
V: TRBV11-2
DNA: TGTGCCAGCAGCTCCCGGACTAGCGGGGTCACCACAGATACGCAGTATTTT
CDR3: CASSSRTSGVTTDTQYF

D: TRBD1
J: TRBJ1-1
V: TRBV2
DNA: TGTGCCAGCAGTGGCGACAGGGCTGAAGCTTTCTTT
CDR3: CASSGDRAEAFF

D: TRBD1
J: TRBJ2-7
V: TRBV6-5
DNA: TGTGCCAGCAGTTACTTGACAGGGGCCTTCTACGAGCAGTACTTC
CDR3: CASSYLTGAFYEQYF

D: .
J: TRBJ1-5
V: TRBV2
DNA: TGTGCCAGCAGGGAAGGACAGTCAGGTCAGCCCCAGCATTTT
CDR3: CASREGQSGQPQHF

D: TRBD2
J: TRBJ2-3
V: TRBV7-9
DNA: TGTGCCAGCAGCTTCGTACTAGCGGGAGGAGATACGCAGTATTTT
CDR3: CASSFVLAGGDTQYF

D: .
J: TRBJ1-5
V: TRBV6-5
DNA: TGTGCCAGCACCCAACAGGGCATTGGAAATCAGCCCCAGCATTTT
CDR3: CASTQQGIGNQPQHF

D: .
J: TRBJ2-7
V: TRBV6-5
DNA: TGTGCCAGCAGTTCCCCCGCCACTTACGAGCAGTACTTC
CDR3: CASSSPATYEQYF